This T cell receptor beta chain was sequenced in a study of blood T cells in healthy people across ages. With a J-beta primer mix and a sample-barcoded 5' primer, a second PCR ran about 7 to 12 cycles. TCRdb recomputed calls from the 5' RACE reads with MiXCR, one row per CDR3 protein. The sample comprises about 680,000 distinct CDR3 sequences, around 45% of which are singletons, and 25% to 35% rests with the top ten. The J segment lost 3 bases and the V segment lost 7 bases, leaving 5 bases of the junction unmatched. CDR1 is SQVTM and CDR2 is ANQGSEA in the germline V gene. This CDR3 region has 12 residues.

This receptor was taken from a woman aged 60-70 years in good health. This sequence joins TRBV29-1 and TRBJ2-5, with 7 nucleotides matching TRBD1. The sample was blood. CDR3 DNA: TGCAGCGGCCTTACAGGGGAAGAGACCCAGTACTTC. Amino acids: CSGLTGEETQYF.